A selection of T cell receptor beta chains follows, all from one sample in a study of blood T cells in healthy people across ages. TCRdb fed the 5' RACE reads into MiXCR, producing one record per CDR3 protein. The data show 750,000 or so distinct CDR3 sequences, around 25% seen once. This sample was also put to use in a study of T cells of mothers and their children.

Sequencing used blood. These receptors came from a boy younger than 18 in good health. Both conserved end residues are part of each CDR3. The order of the fields is CDR3 protein, CDR3 DNA, D gene, V gene, clone size, J gene. A D gene is named only where the DNA matches it firmly. Clone size is shown for a subset of rows, as once, few, many or a class of expanded clone.

CSVGLKGETQYF | TGCAGCGTTGGACTTAAGGGAGAGACCCAGTACTTC | - | TRBV29-1 | - | TRBJ2-5
CASSFDKNTEAFF | TGTGCCAGCAGCTTTGACAAGAACACTGAAGCTTTCTTT | - | TRBV7-9 | - | TRBJ1-1
CSARWPGQGASYGYTF | TGCAGTGCTAGATGGCCCGGACAGGGGGCAAGCTATGGCTACACCTTC | TRBD1 | TRBV20-1 | - | TRBJ1-2
CASSMAASAKDTQYF | TGTGCCAGTAGTATGGCGGCCAGTGCGAAGGATACGCAGTATTTT | - | TRBV19 | - | TRBJ2-3
CASSSLPGQGISDEQFF | TGCGCCAGCAGCTCATTGCCGGGACAGGGTATTTCCGATGAGCAGTTCTTC | TRBD1 | TRBV5-1 | - | TRBJ2-1
CATKTGDRINTEVFF | TGTGCCACGAAAACCGGAGACAGAATTAACACTGAAGTTTTCTTT | - | TRBV15 | few | TRBJ1-1
CSFYPWGGEETQYF | TGCAGCTTCTACCCATGGGGCGGGGAAGAGACCCAGTACTTC | - | TRBV29-1 | few | TRBJ2-5
CASSESPGTGVFGPGANVLTF | - | - | TRBV25-1 | - | TRBJ2-6
CASSSGATTEQYF | TGTGCCAGCAGCAGCGGGGCGACCACGGAGCAGTACTTC | TRBD2 | TRBV13 | few | TRBJ2-5
CASSYGRLAGGQYEQYF | TGTGCCAGCAGTTACGGTCGACTAGCGGGAGGTCAGTACGAGCAGTACTTC | TRBD2 | TRBV6-2/TRBV6-3 | - | TRBJ2-7
CASSLRPPLWREAGDTQYF | TGTGCCAGCAGCTTAAGGCCCCCGTTATGGCGGGAGGCGGGAGATACGCAGTATTTT | TRBD2 | TRBV7-8 | - | TRBJ2-3
CASGGGLAGLKRRNQETQHF | TGTGCCAGCGGGGGGGGACTAGCGGGCCTTAAGAGACGAAACCAAGAGACCCAGCACTTC | TRBD2 | TRBV7-2 | - | TRBJ2-5
CSARGLAAYEQYF | TGCAGTGCTAGGGGACTAGCGGCCTACGAGCAGTACTTC | TRBD2 | TRBV20-1 | - | TRBJ2-7
CASSPGLAGPTRTDTQYF | TGTGCCAGCAGCCCCGGACTAGCGGGACCAACCCGGACAGATACGCAGTATTTT | TRBD2 | TRBV7-9 | - | TRBJ2-3
CASSQGDRAYEQHF | TGTGCCAGCAGCCAAGGTGACAGAGCCTACGAGCAGCACTTC | - | TRBV3-1 | - | TRBJ2-7
CASIPSGRDEQFF | TGTGCCAGCATACCTAGCGGGAGGGATGAGCAGTTCTTC | TRBD2 | TRBV6-6 | few | TRBJ2-1
CSARGQELETQYF | TGCAGTGCTAGGGGGCAGGAGTTGGAGACCCAGTACTTC | - | TRBV20-1 | few | TRBJ2-5
CASSFPQYAYRGNTIYF | TGTGCCAGCAGTTTCCCCCAATACGCCTATCGCGGAAACACCATATATTTT | - | TRBV12-3/TRBV12-4 | - | TRBJ1-3
CANSFDRGELFF | TGTGCCAACAGTTTCGACCGCGGGGAGCTGTTTTTT | - | TRBV28 | - | TRBJ2-2
CSVASGGQETQYF | TGCAGTGTGGCTAGCGGGGGCCAAGAGACCCAGTACTTC | TRBD2 | TRBV20-1 | many | TRBJ2-5
CASSSPGHRYYGYTF | TGTGCCAGCAGTTCACCGGGACACCGGTATTATGGCTACACCTTC | - | TRBV6-5 | few | TRBJ1-2
CASSKDRGGPYEQYF | TGTGCCAGCAGCAAAGACAGGGGGGGACCCTACGAGCAGTACTTC | TRBD1 | TRBV3-1 | - | TRBJ2-7
CASSFPSNEQFF | TGCGCCAGCAGCTTCCCTAGTAATGAGCAGTTCTTC | - | TRBV5-1 | - | TRBJ2-1
CASRKDRAGTGEPFF | TGTGCCAGCAGGAAGGACAGGGCAGGTACCGGGGAGCCGTTTTTT | TRBD1 | TRBV6-1 | - | TRBJ2-2
CASSLSGLTSGYQETQYF | TGTGCCAGCAGTTTATCTGGTTTGACTAGCGGTTACCAAGAGACCCAGTACTTC | TRBD2 | TRBV27 | few | TRBJ2-5
CASRPTSGRRYEQYF | TGTGCCAGCAGGCCAACTAGCGGGAGAAGGTACGAGCAGTACTTC | TRBD2 | TRBV6-6 | few | TRBJ2-7
CASTTGGEQFF | TGTGCCAGCACGACAGGGGGTGAGCAGTTCTTC | TRBD1 | TRBV6-1 | - | TRBJ2-1
CASSLWPSYEQYF | TGTGCCAGCAGCTTGTGGCCATCCTACGAGCAGTACTTC | - | TRBV5-5 | few | TRBJ2-7
CASSQRLENNEQFF | TGCGCCAGCAGCCAAAGGTTGGAAAACAATGAGCAGTTCTTC | - | TRBV5-1 | - | TRBJ2-1
CSVEAVFGTGELFF | TGCAGCGTTGAAGCCGTCTTTGGGACCGGGGAGCTGTTTTTT | - | TRBV29-1 | few | TRBJ2-2
CASSVITGAGAKNIQYF | TGTGCCAGCAGTGTAATAACAGGGGCTGGGGCCAAAAACATTCAGTACTTC | TRBD1 | TRBV6-1 | - | TRBJ2-4
CSLSSRVSAHNEQFF | TGCAGCTTATCTTCCCGGGTCAGCGCCCACAATGAGCAGTTCTTC | - | TRBV29-1 | few | TRBJ2-1
CASSGLQGASSYEQYF | TGTGCCAGCAGCGGGTTACAGGGGGCCAGCTCCTACGAGCAGTACTTC | TRBD1 | TRBV9 | - | TRBJ2-7
CASSLASLAAGFETQYF | TGTGCCAGCAGCTTAGCCAGTTTAGCAGCGGGATTTGAGACCCAGTACTTC | TRBD2 | TRBV7-6 | few | TRBJ2-5
CASSPGTFDYEQYF | TGTGCCAGCAGTCCCGGGACCTTTGATTACGAGCAGTACTTC | - | TRBV12-3/TRBV12-4 | - | TRBJ2-7